This TCR beta chain stems from a study of vaccination effects on CD4 cells after COVID-19. Turning to this clone: Antigen specificity is unknown.

Isolating CD4+ T cells followed approximately 11 days of culture. Vaccine administered to participants consisted of two doses of either BNT162b2 or mRNA-1273. Vaccinees lacked prior SARS-CoV-2 infection and tested negative for nucleocapsid antibodies. The table came from immunoSEQ multiplex PCR; TCRdb's copy has only in-frame clones and leaves some out. Among about 73,000 clones listed, around 69% were seen once. The germline CDR1 and CDR2 sequences are LGHNA and YNFKEQ. The V end lost 0 bases, the J end lost 7 bases, and 7 bases lay between the germline ends. CDR3 size: 14 residues. This material consisted of CD4+ T cells from PBMCs cultured without peptide, taken after COVID-19 vaccination. The chain carries TRBV4-2 and TRBJ1-6; no reliable D call. This TCR was recovered from a human donor who received a COVID-19 vaccine. The CDR3 sequence: CASSQDRRNSPLHF. CDR3 DNA: TGTGCCAGCAGCCAAGATAGGAGGAATTCACCCCTCCACTTT.